These 30 T cell receptor beta chains were sequenced from one sample in a study of blood T cell repertoires in COVID-19. TCRdb's copy holds only in-frame clones and misses some; the assay was immunoSEQ multiplex PCR. The sample lists about 300,000 clones, 83% occurring once. Material for sequencing was peripheral blood. These receptors came from a woman between 45 and 65 years old with acute or convalescent COVID-19.

The chain recombines TRBV7-6 with TRBJ2-2, with TRBD2 matching 8 bases. The CDR3 runs 16 residues. Trimming removed 6 bases from V and 6 bases from J; junction bases left unmatched: 12. Germline CDR1 SGHVS, CDR2 FNYEAQ. CDR3 nucleotides: TGTGCCAGCAGGTCCAGAAGCGGGGGCGGCGCCGGGGAGCTGTTTTTT. Encoded protein: CASRSRSGGGAGELFF.

The rearrangement joins TRBV6-4 to TRBJ1-3, with D possibly TRBD1 on 5 matching bases. The CDR3 is 19 amino acids. Between the trimmed V and J ends, which lost 0 bases and 0 bases, there was a span of 18 bases. The V gene's germline CDR1 is MRHNA and CDR2 SNTAGT. CDR3 nucleotides: TGTGCCAGCAGTGACTCCGATGTAGGGGCGCCCTGCTCTGGAAACACCATATATTTT. It yields the protein CASSDSDVGAPCSGNTIYF.

This rearrangement joins TRBV14 to TRBJ2-5; no definite D call. This CDR3 region has 11 residues. V gave up 1 base and J gave up 5 bases, with 2 bases separating them. The germline V gene has CDR1 SGHDN and CDR2 FVKESK. The CDR3 protein is CASSQAETQYF. In DNA form, the CDR3 reads TGTGCCAGCAGCCAAGCGGAGACCCAGTACTTC.

This rearrangement joins TRBV27 to TRBJ2-1; TRBD1 might be the D (6 bases). With 2 bases removed from V and 10 bases from J, the gap between germline ends came to 9 bases. This CDR3 is 12 amino acids long. Germline V lookup: CDR1 MNHEY, CDR2 SMNVEV (reference sequence). DNA of the CDR3: TGTGCCAGCAGTTTAACAGGGAGCGAGCAGTTCTTC. Residues: CASSLTGSEQFF.

The genes are TRBV15 and TRBJ2-7, with D unclear. The CDR3 length is 16 residues. The ends were cut back, 4 bases at V and 4 bases at J, with 20 bases in the middle. Germline V gene data show CDR1 as LNHNV and CDR2 as YYDKDF (reference sequence). The CDR3 DNA is TGTGCCACCAGCAAGTCCAGAACCGATTACGGGTACGAGCAGTACGTC. This sequence encodes CATSKSRTDYGYEQYV.

This clone showed up just once. This rearrangement joins TRBV12-3 or TRBV12-4 to TRBJ1-1; no reliable D call. V shed 1 base and J shed 4 bases, with 7 bases lying between them. The CDR3 length is 13 residues. This chain's CDR3 is CASSLGGVTEAFF. The CDR3 DNA follows: TGTGCCAGCAGTTTAGGGGGAGTCACTGAAGCTTTCTTT.

V is TRBV2 and J is TRBJ1-2; TRBD1 agrees at 11 bases. From germline, CDR1 is SNHLY and CDR2 FYNNEI. V lost 1 base to trimming and J lost 6 bases; unmatched junction nucleotides: 7. The CDR3 has 16 residues. The CDR3 bases are TGTGCCAGCAGTGAAGGGGGGACAGGGGGTACCAATGGCTACACCTTC. This encodes CASSEGGTGGTNGYTF.

The V and J genes are TRBV10-2 and TRBJ2-4; TRBD1 aligns across 7 bases. The germline V gene has CDR1 WSHSY and CDR2 SAAADI. V shed 0 bases, J shed 8 bases, and the junction held 4 bases outside the gene matches. The CDR3 has 14 residues. DNA of the CDR3: TGCGCCAGCAGTGAGTCGACAGGGTTGGACATTCAGTACTTC. Amino acids: CASSESTGLDIQYF.

The chain couples TRBV30 to TRBJ2-3; maybe TRBD1 (6 bases). Germline V lookup: CDR1 GTSNPN, CDR2 SVGIG (reference sequence). This CDR3 region has 15 residues. V lost 2 bases to trimming and J lost 5 bases, with 17 bases between them. The CDR3 DNA is TGTGCCTGGAGTTTAATGACAGGACCACAAGATACGCAGTATTTT. Translating it yields CAWSLMTGPQDTQYF.

This rearrangement joins TRBV6-4 to TRBJ2-7; 7 bases agree with TRBD1. In germline, CDR1 is MRHNA, CDR2 SNTAGT. Trimming cost V 6 bases and J 5 bases; bases outside gene matches: 7. The CDR3 consists of 13 residues. The CDR3 nucleotides read TGTGCCAGCAGCATACGACAGGGAAACGAGCAGTACTTC. Translation: CASSIRQGNEQYF.

A word on this clone: This CDR3 is also generated by other DNA sequences in the sample. The J gene is TRBJ2-5, the V gene TRBV3-1 (or the pseudogene TRBV3-2); D may be TRBD2 (6 bases). This CDR3 is 14 amino acids long. Germline loops: CDR1 LGHDT, CDR2 YNNKEL (reference sequence). Trimming removed 1 base at V and 4 bases at J, with 10 bases between. The CDR3 nucleotides are TGTGCCAGCAGCCAAGTGGACGGGGGAGAGACCCAGTACTTC. This sequence encodes CASSQVDGGETQYF.

V usage is TRBV29-1 and J usage is TRBJ2-7, with 11 bases identical to TRBD2. The CDR3 length is 13 residues. Germline assignment: CDR1 SQVTM and CDR2 ANQGSEA. The junction had 7 bases not matched to a gene; V was cut back by 7 bases and J by 5 bases. CDR3 nucleotide sequence: TGCAGCGCGTGGACTAGCGGGCAGAACGAGCAGTACTTC. Residues: CSAWTSGQNEQYF.

The CDR3 DNA sequence: TGTGCCAGCAGCTTTCCGACAGGCGATTATGGCTACACCTTC. Its translation: CASSFPTGDYGYTF. The chain couples TRBV5-4 to TRBJ1-2; possible D gene TRBD1, 6 bases. This CDR3 has 14 amino acids. Trimming took 2 bases from V and 5 from J, leaving 13 bases between them. The V gene's germline CDR1 is SGHNT and CDR2 YYREEE (reference sequence). Using reference TRBV5-4 and TRBJ1-2 for the parts outside the CDR3, the full variable domain is ETGVTQSPTHLIKTRGQQVTLRCSSQSGHNTVSWYQQALGQGPQFIFQYYREEENGRGNFPPRFSGLQFPNYSSELNVNALELDDSALYLCASSFPTGDYGYTFGSGTRLTVV.

This chain joins TRBV7-2 and TRBJ2-1; 9 nucleotides line up with TRBD2. The CDR3 spans 14 residues. V shed 7 bases, J shed 9 bases, and the junction held 10 bases outside the gene matches. The V gene's germline CDR1 is SGHTA and CDR2 FQGNSA. CDR3 nucleotide sequence: TGTGCCAGCACCCTTGCGGGAGGGCGGGGTGAGCAGTTCTTC. Translation: CASTLAGGRGEQFF.

The V gene is TRBV6-5, the J gene TRBJ1-1; D is ambiguous. V was pared by 2 bases and J by 0 bases, with 10 bases between. CDR1 and CDR2 from the germline V gene are MNHEY and SVGAGI. The CDR3 has 15 residues. CDR3 coding DNA: TGTGCCAGCAGTTACGCGGTCAGCCTGAACACTGAAGCTTTCTTT. The encoded protein is CASSYAVSLNTEAFF.

The V call is TRBV5-6, the J call TRBJ1-3; no definite D call. Germline V gene sequence: CDR1 SGHDT, CDR2 YYEEEE. This CDR3 is 14 amino acids long. Trimming left V 1 base short and J 4 bases short, with 9 bases between. The CDR3 sequence: CASSLWQSGNTIYF. CDR3 nucleotides: TGTGCCAGCAGCTTGTGGCAATCGGGAAACACCATATATTTT.

The genes are TRBV24-1 and TRBJ2-6; 9 positions agree with TRBD1. V was clipped by 11 bases and J by 3 bases; unmatched bases: 7. Germline V gene data show CDR1 as KGHDR and CDR2 as SFDVKD. The CDR3 is 15 amino acids. CDR3 loop: CASAGTGSGANVLTF. The CDR3 DNA reads TGTGCCAGCGCCGGGACAGGGAGTGGGGCCAACGTCCTGACTTTC.

The J gene is TRBJ1-6, the V gene TRBV5-1, with D possibly being TRBD1 (6 bases). Trimming took off 3 bases at V and 14 bases at J, with 18 bases between the two ends. Per germline, CDR1 SGHRS and CDR2 YFSETQ. The CDR3 runs to 14 residues. The CDR3 DNA is TGCGCCAGCAGCTCGGACCCGGACAGTCTGGCCCTCCACTTT. Translation: CASSSDPDSLALHF.

J is TRBJ2-5 and V is TRBV2, with TRBD2 matching 8 bases. Germline CDR1 reads SNHLY; CDR2 reads FYNNEI. Germline trimming cut 4 bases from V and 4 bases from J; bases unmatched to any gene: 2. The CDR3 runs 13 residues. The CDR3: CASSGLAGETQYF. In nucleotides, the CDR3 is TGTGCCAGCAGTGGTCTAGCGGGAGAGACCCAGTACTTC.

This clone was counted once. The rearrangement joins TRBV29-1 to TRBJ1-2; tentative D call: TRBD1 (6 bases). The ends were cut back, 1 base at V and 1 base at J, with 16 bases in the middle. Germline CDR1 reads SQVTM; CDR2 reads ANQGSEA. The CDR3 spans 16 residues. The DNA of the CDR3 is TGCAGCGTTGAAGGTGGGGGCCTCCTCGATAACTATGGCTACACCTTC. Protein sequence: CSVEGGGLLDNYGYTF.

This clone was counted once. This sequence joins TRBV7-2 and TRBJ1-1; D is possibly TRBD1 (5 bases). In germline, CDR1 is SGHTA, CDR2 FQGNSA. V lost 4 bases, J lost 7 bases, and 13 bases lay in between. This CDR3 spans 13 amino acids. As DNA, the CDR3 is TGTGCCAGCAGCTCCACCGGGGGTGGTGAAGCTTTCTTT. Its translation: CASSSTGGGEAFF. Full variable domain (rest looked up from reference TRBV7-2 and TRBJ1-1): GAGVSQSPSNKVTEKGKDVELRCDPISGHTALYWYRQSLGQGLEFLIYFQGNSAPDKSGLPSDRFSAERTGGSVSTLTIQRTQQEDSAVYLCASSSTGGGEAFFGQGTRLTVV.

The chain employs TRBV19 and TRBJ1-1; TRBD1 aligns across 7 bases. CDR1 and CDR2 from the germline V gene are LNHDA and SQIVND (reference sequence). V trimming: 7 bases; J trimming: 1 base; junction bases outside the gene matches: 15. The CDR3 runs 17 residues. CDR3 region: CASTYDRAAGGNTEAFF. CDR3 coding DNA: TGTGCCAGTACGTATGACAGGGCGGCTGGGGGGAACACTGAAGCTTTCTTT.

The genes are TRBV5-6 and TRBJ2-5, with D unresolved. The CDR3 has 11 amino acids. CDR1 SGHDT and CDR2 YYEEEE come from the germline V gene. V lost 4 bases and J lost 4, with 5 bases in between. The chain's CDR3 is CASSIGETQYF. CDR3 bases: TGTGCCAGCAGCATCGGAGAGACCCAGTACTTC.

CDR3 nucleotides: TGTGCCAGCAGCCCCCAACCGGGACAGTCGGGGAATGAGCAGTTCTTC. It specifies CASSPQPGQSGNEQFF. V is TRBV9 and J is TRBJ2-1, with 7 bases aligning to TRBD1. Germline CDR1 reads SGDLS; CDR2 reads YYNGEE. This CDR3 is 16 amino acids long. V shed 4 bases and J 7 bases; nucleotides not matched to a gene: 14.

This clone was detected only once. The rearrangement uses TRBV2 and TRBJ2-1; TRBD2 matches 9 bases. There are 16 residues in the CDR3. J was trimmed by 4 bases and V by 0 bases; bases with no gene match: 4. Germline CDR1 is SNHLY and CDR2 is FYNNEI. The CDR3 DNA reads TGTGCCAGCAGTGAAGCGCGGGGGGGGCGGTACAATGAGCAGTTCTTC. Its translation: CASSEARGGRYNEQFF.

The chain employs TRBV5-5 and TRBJ2-3; 10 nucleotides match TRBD2. The V gene end was trimmed by 1 base and the J gene end by 0 bases; junction bases not matched to a gene: 2. CDR1 is SGHKS, CDR2 YYEKEE, per germline (reference sequence). The CDR3 length is 16 residues. The CDR3 DNA sequence: TGTGCCAGCAGCTTGATAGCGGGAGGTAGCACAGATACGCAGTATTTT. Its translation: CASSLIAGGSTDTQYF.

Details on this clone: A read error is likely, as this CDR3 ends without the conserved phenylalanine or tryptophan. The limits of the CDR3 on the DNA are not certain, so only TCRdb's listed CDR3 is given. The rearrangement uses TRBV19 and TRBJ1-2. The CDR3 has 8 residues if both end residues are counted. Germline assignment: CDR1 LNHDA and CDR2 SQIVND (reference sequence). CDR3 in amino acids: CASSSYLR.

About this clone itself: Other DNA sequences within the sample encode an identical CDR3. This chain connects TRBV9 to TRBJ2-5; 9 nucleotides match TRBD1. V dropped 4 bases and J dropped 5; count of bases not matched to a gene: 6. Germline CDR1 and CDR2: SGDLS and YYNGEE. The CDR3 totals 14 residues. The CDR3 here is CASSPGQGRETQYF. The CDR3 nucleotides are TGTGCCAGCAGCCCGGGACAGGGTCGGGAGACCCAGTACTTC.

The V gene is TRBV5-1, the J gene TRBJ2-1, with 14 bases matching TRBD2. Trimming took 2 bases from V and 0 from J; bases not matched to a gene: 22. The CDR3 has 24 amino acids. The germline gives CDR1 SGHRS, CDR2 YFSETQ. This chain's CDR3 is CASSFPGLAGESPPGRSSYNEQFF. The CDR3 DNA reads as TGCGCCAGCAGCTTTCCGGGACTAGCGGGAGAAAGCCCCCCGGGCCGCAGCTCCTACAATGAGCAGTTCTTC.

V usage is TRBV7-2 and J usage is TRBJ1-5; D gene ambiguous. Trimming shortened V by 1 base and J by 8 bases, and 9 bases separated the two germline ends. Germline CDR1 is SGHTA and CDR2 is FQGNSA. The CDR3 runs to 13 residues. Here the CDR3 reads CASSLVSMEPQHF. The CDR3 DNA sequence: TGTGCCAGCAGCTTAGTTAGTATGGAGCCCCAGCATTTT.